The 5 T cell receptor beta chains given below trace back to one sample, sequenced in a study of cytomegalovirus exposure and HLA in healthy donors. Primers: 60 Vbeta forward and 13 Jbeta reverse. The method was immunoSEQ multiplex PCR; TCRdb's version includes in-frame clones alone and lacks a portion of them. The sample has about 140,000 clones; approximately 72% are singletons. Sequences were obtained from PBMCs. All receptors come from a woman between 55 and 75 years old in good health and CMV-seronegative.

V and J are TRBV5-1 and TRBJ2-3; weak D call: TRBD2 (5 bases). This CDR3 has 15 amino acids. V lost 0 bases to trimming and J lost 4 bases, with 12 bases between them. Germline lookup yields CDR1 SGHRS and CDR2 YFSETQ. The CDR3 here is CASSLGRGGSDTQYF. The CDR3 nucleotides read TGCGCCAGCAGCTTGGGCCGGGGTGGATCAGATACGCAGTATTTT.

The chain couples TRBV5-1 to TRBJ2-1, with TRBD2 as a possible D gene (5 bases). This CDR3 has 14 amino acids. Per germline, CDR1 SGHRS and CDR2 YFSETQ. Trimming cost V 5 bases and J 3 bases, with 12 bases left between them. The CDR3 spells CASSEGTLYNEQFF. CDR3 nucleotides: TGCGCCAGCAGTGAGGGAACTCTCTACAATGAGCAGTTCTTC.

The chain combines TRBV5-1 with TRBJ2-5, with a weak D call TRBD1 (5 bases). Trimming removed 4 bases at V and 0 bases at J, with 10 bases between. This CDR3 contains 14 residues. CDR1 SGHRS and CDR2 YFSETQ come from the germline V gene. The CDR3 DNA follows: TGCGCCAGCAGCCCCCAAGGGGACCAAGAGACCCAGTACTTC. It is translated as CASSPQGDQETQYF.

The chain carries TRBV4-1 and TRBJ2-3; 12 bases line up with TRBD1. Trimming removed 2 bases from V and 8 bases from J; junction bases left unmatched: 11. The CDR3 totals 17 residues. Germline V gene data show CDR1 as MGHRA and CDR2 as YSYEKL. CDR3 sequence reads: CASSQTRDRGPRRTQYF. The CDR3 DNA is TGCGCCAGCAGCCAAACCCGGGACAGGGGGCCACGTCGTACGCAGTATTTT.

In its sample, this clone was seen a few times. This chain joins TRBV20-1 and TRBJ2-1; no firm D call. Trimming cost V 3 bases and J 8 bases, with 8 bases left between them. Looked up from germline, CDR1 is DFQATT and CDR2 is SNEGSKA (reference sequence). The CDR3 totals 11 residues. CDR3 in amino acids: CSASVRDEQFF. The CDR3 nucleotides are TGCAGTGCTAGCGTCCGTGATGAGCAGTTCTTC.